Below are 12 T cell receptor beta chains sequenced from a single sample in a study of T cell changes during pregnancy in multiple sclerosis (dated by TCRdb to between 2018 and 2021). Libraries were built with the immunoSEQ multiplex PCR assay. TCRdb obtained this table from immuneACCESS and retained in-frame rearrangements with V and J assigned. These tables miss some clones; where compared with another copy, unresolved V genes account for less than half of the shortfall, and the remainder is unexplained. This sample has over 90,000 clones in its table, and less than 95% of those were observed once. Together, the top ten hold about 0.91% of the sample. The specimen comprised peripheral blood, sampled before pregnancy. The origin of the receptors is a female donor with multiple sclerosis, enrolled in a pregnancy study.

This chain joins TRBV6-6 and TRBJ1-1; 7 bases fit TRBD1. The germline CDR1 and CDR2 sequences are MNHNY and SVGAGI (reference sequence). This CDR3 is 15 amino acids long. With 6 bases clipped from V and 5 bases from J, the junction kept 12 bases outside the gene matches. For the CDR3, the DNA is TGTGCCAGCAGCCGAAGGACAGGAGGTGCGACTGAAGCTTTCTTT. Its translation: CASSRRTGGATEAFF.

CDR3 sequence (DNA): TGTGCCAGCAGCCCGGGGAGGGACAGGCGTGGCTACACCTTC. This sequence encodes CASSPGRDRRGYTF. The J gene is TRBJ1-2, the V gene TRBV7-8, with 8 bases fitting TRBD1. From germline, CDR1 is SGHVS and CDR2 FQNEAQ. The J segment lost 7 bases and the V segment lost 5 bases, leaving 9 bases of the junction unmatched. The CDR3 sequence is 14 residues long.

The V call is TRBV12-5, the J call TRBJ1-2; D might be TRBD1 (6 bases). CDR1 LGHNT and CDR2 FRNRAP come from the germline V gene. The CDR3 is 15 amino acids. The V end was cut by 6 bases, the J end by 6 bases, with 20 bases between. CDR3 coding DNA: TGTGCTAGTGGGGGTTGGTCGGGGGGCATCCATGGCTACACCTTC. It yields the protein CASGGWSGGIHGYTF. The entire variable domain, with the rest obtained from reference TRBV12-5 and TRBJ1-2, is as follows: DARVTQTPRHKVTEMGQEVTMRCQPILGHNTVFWYRQTMMQGLELLAYFRNRAPLDDSGMPKDRFSAEMPDATLATLKIQPSEPRDSAVYFCASGGWSGGIHGYTFGSGTRLTVV.

This clone was seen just once. The chain uses TRBV9 and TRBJ2-7, with D tentatively TRBD1 (5 bases). The germline gives CDR1 SGDLS, CDR2 YYNGEE. V lost 3 bases and J lost 0, with 10 bases in between. The length of the CDR3 is 14 residues. The CDR3 is CASSADSLSYEQYF. In DNA form, the CDR3 reads TGTGCCAGCAGCGCAGACAGCCTCTCCTACGAGCAGTACTTC.

V is TRBV7-6 and J is TRBJ1-1; possible D gene TRBD1, 5 bases. The CDR3 consists of 18 residues. V was clipped by 5 bases and J by 0 bases, with 22 bases between them. The germline V gene encodes CDR1 SGHVS and CDR2 FNYEAQ. CDR3 nucleotide sequence: TGTGCCAGCAGCCTACGGCGGGGGGACGGAACTTTGAACACTGAAGCTTTCTTT. This sequence encodes CASSLRRGDGTLNTEAFF. Supplemented by reference TRBV7-6 and TRBJ1-1, the full variable domain reads GAGVSQSPRYKVTKRGQDVALRCDPISGHVSLYWYRQALGQGPEFLTYFNYEAQQDKSGLPNDRFSAERPEGSISTLTIQRTEQRDSAMYRCASSLRRGDGTLNTEAFFGQGTRLTVV.

CDR3: CATSREPGGGGELFF. CDR3 DNA sequence: TGTGCCACCAGCAGAGAGCCAGGGGGCGGAGGTGAACTGTTTTTT. The chain couples TRBV15 to TRBJ1-4; 8 nucleotides match TRBD1. This CDR3 comprises 15 residues. Losses at the gene ends were 0 bases for V and 12 bases for J; bases not matched to a gene: 9. Germline loops: CDR1 LNHNV, CDR2 YYDKDF (reference sequence).

The rearrangement links TRBV6-6 to TRBJ1-1; D ambiguous. The CDR3 loop spans 11 amino acids. V was shortened by 5 bases and J by 8 bases, with 9 bases between the two germline ends. Germline CDR1 is MNHNY and CDR2 is SVGAGI (reference sequence). CDR3 DNA: TGTGCCAGCAGTAGTCGGTTAGAAGCTTTCTTT. This encodes CASSSRLEAFF.

This clone has more than one count but fewer than ten. The gene calls are TRBV9 and TRBJ2-1, with TRBD2 matching over 8 bases. This CDR3 has 16 residues. The V segment lost 3 bases and the J segment 3 bases; nucleotides outside the gene matches: 8. Germline V gives CDR1 SGDLS, CDR2 YYNGEE. CDR3 region: CASSAGAGVSYNEQFF. CDR3 coding DNA: TGTGCCAGCAGCGCTGGAGCGGGAGTAAGCTACAATGAGCAGTTCTTC.

The CDR3 reads CASSPPGTSANTDTQYF. The CDR3 nucleotides are TGTGCCAGTAGCCCACCCGGGACTAGCGCTAACACAGATACGCAGTATTTT. This rearrangement joins TRBV19 to TRBJ2-3, with 10 bases aligning to TRBD2. The CDR3 consists of 17 residues. The germline V gene has CDR1 LNHDA and CDR2 SQIVND (reference sequence). Trimming removed 6 bases from V and 2 bases from J; junction bases left unmatched: 11.

The chain has TRBV28 and TRBJ1-2, with TRBD1 identical over 9 bases. This CDR3 comprises 15 residues. Unmatched junction bases numbered 4, after V lost 5 bases and J lost 0 bases. In germline, CDR1 is MDHEN, CDR2 SYDVKM. CDR3 DNA sequence: TGTGCCAGCAGTACCCGGGACAGGGCTAACTATGGCTACACCTTC. It is translated as CASSTRDRANYGYTF.

This clone was picked up one time. The chain uses TRBV29-1 and TRBJ1-2; D call uncertain. The CDR3 contains 12 residues. CDR1 is SQVTM, CDR2 ANQGSEA, per germline. V was shortened by 3 bases and J by 2 bases, with 7 bases between the two germline ends. This CDR3 reads CSVEGRNYGYTF. The DNA of the CDR3 is TGCAGCGTTGAGGGCAGAAACTATGGCTACACCTTC. The full variable domain, rest sourced from reference TRBV29-1 and TRBJ1-2, is SAVISQKPSRDICQRGTSLTIQCQVDSQVTMMFWYRQQPGQSLTLIATANQGSEATYESGFVIDKFPISRPNLTFSTLTVSNMSPEDSSIYLCSVEGRNYGYTFGSGTRLTVV.

The J gene is TRBJ2-1, the V gene TRBV4-3, with 8 nucleotides matching TRBD2. Per the germline V gene, CDR1 is LGHNA and CDR2 is YSLEER. The V gene end was trimmed by 0 bases and the J gene end by 15 bases; junction bases not matched to a gene: 10. The CDR3 is 14 residues long. The CDR3 sequence: CASSQDRGGPGGFF. Here the CDR3 DNA reads TGCGCCAGCAGCCAAGATCGGGGGGGCCCGGGCGGGTTCTTC.